Described below is a single T cell receptor (beta chain) sequence and its context. This sample was included in a study of technical replicates of blood from a few donors. Some clones are missing from TCRdb's copy, which holds only in-frame ones; the method was immunoSEQ multiplex PCR. Seen here are approximately 74,000 clones, approximately 88% observed once, and the top ten hold 4.6%. This CDR3 has 14 residues. Trimming at V came to 0 bases and at J to 10 bases, leaving 5 bases not matched to a gene. Germline CDR1 SGDLS, CDR2 YYNGEE. Sequenced: PBMCs. This sequence joins TRBV9 and TRBJ2-1, with TRBD2 identical over 9 bases. The receptor comes from a human donor in good health. Some clones in this sample may be carry-over from other donors' samples. The CDR3 DNA sequence: TGTGCCAGCAGCGTAGGCCTAGCGGGAATCGAGCAGTTCTTC. This translates into CASSVGLAGIEQFF.